The clone carrying this T cell receptor beta chain came up many times. This sample stems from a study of T-cell reconstitution after alpha-beta-depleted transplantation in children. The CDR3 spans 14 residues. V lost 2 bases and J lost 3, with 8 bases in between. During its preparation, the TCRbeta library received unique molecular identifiers. From the PCR reads, TCRdb called clonotypes with MiXCR, one entry per CDR3 protein. The data contain approximately 640,000 distinct CDR3 sequences, 16% of them singletons. The receptor was derived from a human donor who donated a stem cell graft to a child with acute myeloid leukemia. The chain couples TRBV12-3 or TRBV12-4 to TRBJ1-5; the D gene is possibly TRBD1 (5 bases). Source: PBMCs from the stem cell graft donor, taken from the stem cell graft. The CDR3 DNA reads TGTGCCAGCAGTTTACCAGGGTCCAATCAGCCCCAGCATTTT. Translated: CASSLPGSNQPQHF.